A selection of T cell receptor beta chains follows, all from one sample in a study of blood T cell repertoires in COVID-19. Here immunoSEQ multiplex PCR was the method, and the copy in TCRdb shows in-frame clones only, minus some. The sample shows tens of thousands of clones, around 91% of them seen only once. Sequenced sample: peripheral blood. Receptors were obtained from a human donor in a cohort sampled during active COVID-19. The CDR3 runs from the conserved cysteine through the conserved F or W.

J: TRBJ1-1; V: TRBV27; CDR3: CASNGHLNTEAFF
J: TRBJ1-1; V: TRBV11-2; CDR3: CASSPITGVAEAFF
J: TRBJ1-6; V: TRBV6-4; CDR3: CASSRQLNNSPLHF
J: TRBJ1-2; V: TRBV28; CDR3: CASNSILGQGYYGYTF
J: TRBJ1-2; V: TRBV5-1; CDR3: CASSPLRGQGYTF
J: TRBJ2-7; V: TRBV13; CDR3: CASSLGRGEQYF
J: TRBJ1-6; V: TRBV11-2; CDR3: CASSFTGTAYNSPLHF
J: TRBJ1-2; V: TRBV24-1; CDR3: CATSDFLGGVYGYTF
J: TRBJ2-7; V: TRBV4-1; CDR3: CASSQGGSGGFRYEQYF
J: TRBJ1-2; V: TRBV20-1; CDR3: CSVEEGYGYTF
J: TRBJ1-2; V: TRBV11-2; CDR3: CASSSPGQRPYGYTF
J: TRBJ1-4; V: TRBV27; CDR3: CASSAPDRAQFF
J: TRBJ2-7; V: TRBV4-1; CDR3: CASSQDPTGSYEQYF
J: TRBJ2-7; V: TRBV5-1; CDR3: CASSVLQGGGEQYF
J: TRBJ1-6; V: TRBV27; CDR3: CASSFSTGIGDPPLHF
J: TRBJ1-1; V: TRBV11-2; CDR3: CASSSLRDRGLNTEAFF
J: TRBJ1-2; V: TRBV6-5; CDR3: CASRKDRIDGYTF
J: TRBJ1-3; V: TRBV11-2; CDR3: CASSSLYRGQSGNTIYF
J: TRBJ1-1; V: TRBV3-1/TRBV3-2; CDR3: CASSQEYGTSNTVRSTEAFF
J: TRBJ1-1; V: TRBV6-2/TRBV6-3; CDR3: CASSSDRGPGEAFF
J: TRBJ1-1; V: TRBV6-5; CDR3: CASTLTGNTEAFF
J: TRBJ2-7; V: TRBV6-2/TRBV6-3; CDR3: CASSYPRLAGSYEQYF
J: TRBJ1-2; V: TRBV28; CDR3: CASSLVGTFNGYTF
J: TRBJ1-1; V: TRBV11-2; CDR3: CASSSTGQGYMNTEAFF
J: TRBJ1-1; V: TRBV21-1; CDR3: CASIPFPGQMNTEAFF
J: TRBJ2-1; V: TRBV4-1; CDR3: CASSRAGTDAYNEQFF
J: TRBJ2-7; V: TRBV5-1; CDR3: CASSSGTGSYEQYF
J: TRBJ2-7; V: TRBV11-2; CDR3: CASSLGQGAYEQYF
J: TRBJ2-7; V: TRBV6-6; CDR3: CASSLVTRGIDEQYF
J: TRBJ2-7; V: TRBV6-2/TRBV6-3; CDR3: CASSYRTSSYEQYF
J: TRBJ2-7; V: TRBV6-5; CDR3: CASSSGDRYEQYF
J: TRBJ2-7; V: TRBV12-3/TRBV12-4; CDR3: CASSLQVGAEQYF
J: TRBJ1-1; V: TRBV4-1; CDR3: CASSHGQGNTEAFF
J: TRBJ1-4; V: TRBV4-2; CDR3: CASSQDIGGPNEKLFF
J: TRBJ1-2; V: TRBV11-2; CDR3: CASSSVRDLSGYTF
J: TRBJ2-7; V: TRBV15; CDR3: CATRKDRGSVNEQYF
J: TRBJ2-5; V: TRBV6-2/TRBV6-3; CDR3: CASSYDLGEAQETQYF
J: TRBJ2-7; V: TRBV6-6; CDR3: CASKGAYEQYF